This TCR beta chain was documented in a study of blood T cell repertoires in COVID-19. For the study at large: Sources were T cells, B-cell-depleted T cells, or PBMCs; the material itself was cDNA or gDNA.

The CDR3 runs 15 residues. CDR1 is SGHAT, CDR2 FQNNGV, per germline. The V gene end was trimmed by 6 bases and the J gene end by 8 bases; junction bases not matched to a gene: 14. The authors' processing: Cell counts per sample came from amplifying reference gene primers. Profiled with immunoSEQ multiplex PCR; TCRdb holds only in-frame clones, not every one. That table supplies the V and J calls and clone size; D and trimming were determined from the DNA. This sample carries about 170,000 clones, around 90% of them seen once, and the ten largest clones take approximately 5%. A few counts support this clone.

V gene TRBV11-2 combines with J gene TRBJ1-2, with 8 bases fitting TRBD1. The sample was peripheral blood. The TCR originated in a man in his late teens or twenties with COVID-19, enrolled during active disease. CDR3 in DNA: TGTGCCAGCAGTTTCGGGACAGGATCGTTGGGAGGCTACACCTTC. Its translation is CASSFGTGSLGGYTF.